This is a list of T cell receptor beta chains from one sample in a study of T cells in Graves' hyperthyroidism and ophthalmopathy. TCRdb re-derived calls from the multiplex PCR reads in MiXCR, one entry per CDR3 protein. The sample yields some 510,000 distinct CDR3 sequences, about 20% seen once. Specimen: blood. These receptors were collected from a man between 18 and 35 years old with Graves' hyperthyroidism. Each CDR3 is given with its conserved first and last residue. A D gene is named only where the DNA matches it firmly. The size field is filled for only some rows; it gives once, few, many or a size class.

v_gene	abundance	d_gene	len	j_gene	CDR3aa	CDR3nt
TRBV5-6	few	NA	14	TRBJ1-2	CASSVVGGNYGYTF	TGTGCCAGCAGCGTCGTCGGGGGTAACTATGGCTACACCTTC
TRBV28	few	NA	13	TRBJ2-5	CASSDIERETQYF	TGTGCCAGCAGTGATATAGAGAGGGAGACCCAGTACTTC
TRBV12-3/TRBV12-4	many	NA	17	TRBJ2-4	CASSLGGPREDKNIQYF	TGTGCCAGCAGCCTGGGGGGCCCTAGGGAGGACAAAAACATTCAGTACTTC
TRBV28	NA	NA	15	TRBJ2-5	CASSPTLASGETQYF	TGTGCCAGCAGTCCAACACTAGCATCTGGGGAGACCCAGTACTTC
TRBV12-3/TRBV12-4	few	NA	13	TRBJ2-2	CASSPRGSGELFF	TGTGCCAGCAGTCCAAGGGGGTCCGGGGAGCTGTTTTTT
TRBV6-5	many	NA	13	TRBJ1-2	CASRVHREAGYTF	TGTGCCAGCAGAGTTCACAGGGAGGCTGGCTACACCTTC
TRBV24-1	NA	NA	16	TRBJ1-5	CATSSRRAGVDQPQHF	TGTGCCACCAGCTCGCGCCGAGCAGGGGTTGATCAGCCCCAGCATTTT
TRBV11-2	many	NA	13	TRBJ1-1	CASSLAGPTEAFF	TGTGCCAGCAGCTTAGCTGGTCCCACTGAAGCTTTCTTT
TRBV12-3/TRBV12-4	once	TRBD1	17	TRBJ1-2	CASSARTGGLANYGYTF	TGTGCCAGCAGTGCCAGGACAGGGGGTTTGGCTAACTATGGCTACACCTTC
TRBV5-1	few	TRBD1	15	TRBJ1-1	CASSLVPGGFPEAFF	TGCGCCAGCAGCTTGGTCCCAGGGGGCTTTCCTGAAGCTTTCTTT
TRBV19	many	NA	17	TRBJ1-5	CASSIWLDRAADQPQHF	TGTGCCAGTAGTATATGGCTTGATAGGGCAGCTGATCAGCCCCAGCATTTT
TRBV24-1	many	NA	13	TRBJ1-2	CATSDHRDYGYTF	TGTGCCACCAGTGATCACAGGGACTATGGCTACACCTTC
TRBV7-9	NA	TRBD1	13	TRBJ2-5	CASAGTVAETQYF	TGTGCCAGCGCCGGGACAGTGGCCGAGACCCAGTACTTC
TRBV6-1	many	TRBD1	16	TRBJ1-6	CASTTGGLSYNSPLHF	TGTGCCAGCACGACAGGGGGCCTGTCCTATAATTCACCCCTCCACTTT
TRBV7-9	many	NA	15	TRBJ2-7	CASSLGSHRPYEQYF	TGTGCCAGCAGCTTAGGTTCCCACCGACCCTACGAGCAGTACTTC
TRBV27	few	NA	12	TRBJ1-1	CASGLGMGAAFF	TGTGCCAGCGGCCTGGGTATGGGGGCAGCTTTCTTT
TRBV2	NA	NA	15	TRBJ1-5	CASSDGQVGNQPQHF	TGTGCCAGCAGTGACGGCCAAGTAGGCAATCAGCCCCAGCATTTT
TRBV29-1	many	NA	13	TRBJ1-3	CSVEEEPGNTIYF	TGCAGCGTTGAGGAAGAGCCTGGAAACACCATATATTTT
TRBV12-3/TRBV12-4	NA	NA	17	TRBJ1-1	CASSSKDTSISITEAFF	TGTGCCAGCAGTTCCAAAGACACTTCAATTTCGATCACTGAAGCTTTCTTT
TRBV12-3/TRBV12-4	many	NA	14	TRBJ1-5	CASSLGSPRQPQHF	TGTGCCAGCAGTTTGGGTTCGCCGCGTCAGCCCCAGCATTTT
TRBV12-3/TRBV12-4	many	NA	15	TRBJ2-7	CASSLRGPGSYEQYF	TGTGCCAGCAGTTTACGGGGGCCTGGGAGCTACGAGCAGTACTTC
TRBV6-5	many	TRBD1	13	TRBJ1-2	CASSYSNRGNYTF	TGTGCCAGCAGTTACTCGAACAGGGGAAACTACACCTTC
TRBV9	NA	TRBD1	16	TRBJ2-7	CASSVGGTGGSYEQYF	TGTGCCAGCAGCGTAGGGGGGACAGGGGGCTCCTACGAGCAGTACTTC
TRBV5-6	few	TRBD2	20	TRBJ2-2	CASSPHILPAGVSNTGELFF	TGTGCCAGCAGCCCGCATATTCTCCCAGCGGGGGTTTCGAACACCGGGGAGCTGTTTTTT
TRBV11-2	many	TRBD1	15	TRBJ1-4	CASSWEGTGGEKLFF	TGTGCCAGCAGCTGGGAGGGGACAGGGGGGGAAAAACTGTTTTTT
TRBV12-3/TRBV12-4	NA	TRBD1	18	TRBJ1-2	CASRLESLPRTGLYGYTF	TGTGCCAGCAGGTTAGAATCTTTACCTCGGACAGGCCTCTATGGCTACACCTTC
TRBV11-2	NA	NA	12	TRBJ1-1	CASSSRTVEAFF	TGTGCCAGCAGCTCGAGGACAGTAGAAGCTTTCTTT